These T cell receptor beta chains were read from a single sample in a study of CD8+CD57+ T cells in acquired aplastic anemia. TCRdb called the reads again in MiXCR, with one record for every CDR3 protein. The sample includes 150,000 to 200,000 distinct CDR3 sequences, 55% to 75% seen only once; the top ten take under 50%. Sequencing was carried out using sorted CD4+, CD8+, or CD8+CD57+ T cells (not recorded which) from PBMCs. The receptors stem from a human donor in good health. CDR3s include the opening cysteine and the closing phenylalanine or tryptophan. The D gene is left open where the match is weak. The size of a clone is reported for some rows only, either as once, few or many, or as a class for expanded clones.

cdr3_length,j_call,clone_size,v_call,d_call,cdr3_aa,cdr3_nt
13,TRBJ1-1,NA,TRBV2,NA,CASRGSVNTEAFF,TGTGCCAGCAGAGGCAGTGTGAACACTGAAGCTTTCTTT
11,TRBJ2-1,many,TRBV29-1,NA,CSAVSSYEQFF,TGCAGCGCTGTTAGCAGTTATGAGCAGTTCTTC
16,TRBJ1-2,NA,TRBV19,TRBD1,CASNSGTAQKNYGYTF,TGTGCCAGCAACTCCGGGACAGCCCAGAAAAACTATGGCTACACCTTC
12,TRBJ1-2,NA,TRBV10-3,NA,CASVNMDRGYTF,TGTGCCAGTGTTAACATGGATCGTGGCTACACCTTC
13,TRBJ1-6,NA,TRBV15,TRBD1,CATRTGNNSPLHF,TGTGCCACCCGGACAGGGAATAATTCACCCCTCCACTTT
14,TRBJ2-7,NA,TRBV7-4,NA,CASSSSGPSYEQYF,TGTGCCAGCAGCTCCTCGGGGCCCTCCTACGAGCAGTACTTC
14,TRBJ2-7,once,TRBV4-2,NA,CASSQEAEVGEQYF,TGTGCCAGCAGCCAAGAGGCTGAGGTGGGCGAGCAGTACTTC
17,TRBJ2-1,many,TRBV5-4,TRBD1,CASSWGGQGTSYNEQFF,TGTGCCAGCAGCTGGGGGGGACAGGGTACCTCCTACAATGAGCAGTTCTTC
14,TRBJ2-7,NA,TRBV20-1,NA,CSARPAGRPYEQYF,TGCAGTGCTAGACCGGCAGGGAGACCCTACGAGCAGTACTTC
17,TRBJ2-5,NA,TRBV24-1,TRBD1,CATSAGQDRDLQETQYF,TGTGCCACCAGTGCCGGGCAAGACAGGGACCTACAAGAGACCCAGTACTTC
14,TRBJ2-3,few,TRBV6-4,TRBD2,CASSEAGGTDTQYF,TGTGCCAGCAGTGAAGCGGGGGGCACAGATACGCAGTATTTT
15,TRBJ2-7,few,TRBV7-9,TRBD2,CASSYGTSGVYEQYF,TGTGCCAGCAGCTACGGGACTAGCGGGGTCTACGAGCAGTACTTC
15,TRBJ1-2,NA,TRBV13,TRBD1,CASSQAGQGIYGYTF,TGTGCCAGCAGCCAGGCCGGACAGGGAATTTATGGCTACACCTTC
21,TRBJ1-1,few,TRBV4-1,NA,CASSQDPVGGAAYLMNTEAFF,TGCGCCAGCAGCCAAGATCCGGTAGGGGGGGCGGCCTACCTCATGAACACTGAAGCTTTCTTT
13,TRBJ2-4,NA,TRBV30,TRBD2,CASLTSGENIQYF,TGTGCCTCGCTGACTAGCGGAGAAAACATTCAGTACTTC
14,TRBJ2-3,NA,TRBV19,NA,CASSITSSTDTQYF,TGTGCCAGTAGTATAACCTCCAGCACAGATACGCAGTATTTT
13,TRBJ2-5,few,TRBV20-1,TRBD1,CSARVLTGETQYF,TGCAGTGCTAGAGTCCTGACAGGGGAGACCCAGTACTTC
16,TRBJ2-1,NA,TRBV20-1,TRBD2,CSAYGTSGKFYNEQFF,TGCAGTGCCTACGGGACTAGCGGGAAGTTCTACAATGAGCAGTTCTTC
16,TRBJ2-5,many,TRBV27,TRBD2,CASSQTGTSGEETQYF,TGTGCCAGCAGTCAAACCGGGACTAGCGGGGAAGAGACCCAGTACTTC
20,TRBJ2-3,many,TRBV9,NA,CASSVAFGGGGITVTDTQYF,TGTGCCAGCAGCGTAGCTTTTGGTGGTGGCGGGATAACGGTTACAGATACGCAGTATTTT
14,TRBJ1-6,NA,TRBV9,NA,CASSVTQKDSPLHF,TGTGCCAGCAGCGTAACTCAAAAGGATTCACCCCTCCACTTT
12,TRBJ2-3,once,TRBV28,NA,CASSTRTDTQYF,TGTGCCAGCAGTACTAGGACAGATACGCAGTATTTT
14,TRBJ2-1,many,TRBV7-2,NA,CASSLVPTRNEQFF,TGTGCCAGCAGCTTAGTCCCCACCCGCAATGAGCAGTTCTTC
15,TRBJ2-3,NA,TRBV11-2,NA,CAGSYQQSSTDTQYF,TGTGCCGGCAGCTACCAACAGTCTTCCACAGATACGCAGTATTTT
14,TRBJ2-3,NA,TRBV6-4,NA,CASSDSMGLPIKYF,TGTGCCAGCAGTGACTCGATGGGACTTCCTATCAAGTATTTT
12,TRBJ2-7,NA,TRBV20-1,NA,CSASRAPYEQYF,TGCAGTGCTAGCAGAGCACCGTACGAGCAGTACTTC
16,TRBJ2-7,many,TRBV4-2,TRBD1,CASSPLTGTGGLEQYF,TGTGCCAGCAGCCCTCTAACCGGGACAGGGGGCCTCGAGCAGTACTTC
15,TRBJ2-6,NA,TRBV12-3/TRBV12-4,NA,CASSFENTGANVLTF,TGTGCCAGCAGTTTCGAGAACACCGGGGCCAACGTCCTGACTTTC
17,TRBJ2-7,NA,TRBV18,NA,CASSPDIGGASSYEQYF,TGTGCCAGCTCACCAGATATAGGGGGGGCGAGCTCCTACGAGCAGTACTTC
14,TRBJ2-5,NA,TRBV14,NA,CASSNRPLGETQYF,TGTGCCAGCAGCAACCGGCCCCTTGGGGAGACCCAGTACTTC